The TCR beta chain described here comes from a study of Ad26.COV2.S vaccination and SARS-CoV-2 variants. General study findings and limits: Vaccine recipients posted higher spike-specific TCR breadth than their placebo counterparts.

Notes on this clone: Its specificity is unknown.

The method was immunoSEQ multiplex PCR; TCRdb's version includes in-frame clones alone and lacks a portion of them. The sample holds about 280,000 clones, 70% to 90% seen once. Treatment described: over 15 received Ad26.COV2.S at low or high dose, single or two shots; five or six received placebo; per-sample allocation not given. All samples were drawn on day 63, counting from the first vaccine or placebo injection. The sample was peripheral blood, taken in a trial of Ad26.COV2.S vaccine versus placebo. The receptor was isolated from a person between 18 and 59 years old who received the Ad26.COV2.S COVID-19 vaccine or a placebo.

CDR3 sequence: CASRIFSRDSRYF. In DNA, the CDR3 is TGTGCCAGCAGGATATTCTCTCGGGACTCCCGCTACTTC. This chain connects TRBV2 to TRBJ2-7; tentatively, D is TRBD2 (6 bases). Trimming shortened V by 6 bases and J by 13 bases, and 22 bases separated the two germline ends. CDR1 and CDR2 from the germline V gene are SNHLY and FYNNEI. The CDR3 consists of 13 residues. Full variable domain (missing parts from reference TRBV2 and TRBJ2-7): EPEVTQTPSHQVTQMGQEVILRCVPISNHLYFYWYRQILGQKVEFLVSFYNNEISEKSEIFDDQFSVERPDGSNFTLKIRSTKLEDSAMYFCASRIFSRDSRYFGPGTRLTVT.